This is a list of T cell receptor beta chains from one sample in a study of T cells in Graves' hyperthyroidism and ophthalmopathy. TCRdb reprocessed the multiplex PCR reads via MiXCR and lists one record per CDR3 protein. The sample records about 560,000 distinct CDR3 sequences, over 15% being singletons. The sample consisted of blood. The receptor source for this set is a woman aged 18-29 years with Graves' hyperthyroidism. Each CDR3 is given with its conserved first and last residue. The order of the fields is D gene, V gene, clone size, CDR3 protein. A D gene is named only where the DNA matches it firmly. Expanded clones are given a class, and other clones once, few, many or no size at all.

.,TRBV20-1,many,CSARDLRTEETQYF
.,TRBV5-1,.,CASSPEGGNSPLHF
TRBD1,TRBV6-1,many,CASSYRPGQGGTEAFF
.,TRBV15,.,CATSRQVLGGTEAFF
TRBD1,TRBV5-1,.,CASSLATGGASIQYF
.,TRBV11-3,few,CASSTLELDTQYF
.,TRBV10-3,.,CAISESGIPGSEKLFF
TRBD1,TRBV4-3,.,CASSQVGQGANEKLFF
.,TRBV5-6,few,CASSFTGTSLQETQYF
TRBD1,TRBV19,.,CASNDATGGEDTQYF
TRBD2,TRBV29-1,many,CSVEGLAGKSGQYF
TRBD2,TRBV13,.,CASSFSSSGPYEQYF
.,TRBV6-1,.,CATLEGTGELFF
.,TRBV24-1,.,CATSEAGQSYEQYF
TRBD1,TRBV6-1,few,CASSSLRGKLSIDNEQFF
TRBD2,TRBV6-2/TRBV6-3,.,CASSRTSGVETQYF
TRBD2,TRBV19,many,CASTPGLANPDLSSYNEQFF
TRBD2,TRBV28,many,CASSFRGTSGSSYNEQFF
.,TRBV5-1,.,CASRGGLDNEQFF
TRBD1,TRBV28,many,CASSSGQGPAIRDTQYF
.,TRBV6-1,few,CASRQKGFSGANVLTF
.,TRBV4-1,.,CASSQLVKETQYF
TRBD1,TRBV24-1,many,CATSGETGTGFEKLFF
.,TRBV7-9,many,CASSGGWVTDTQYF
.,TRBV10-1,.,CASSPQRSSYEQYF
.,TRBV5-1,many,CASSPGASTNEKLFF
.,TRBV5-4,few,CASSGFGGGYNSPLHF
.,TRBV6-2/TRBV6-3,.,CASARAPFGYNEQFF
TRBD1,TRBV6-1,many,CASSEFGTGGHYGYTF
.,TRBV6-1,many,CASTRQNSNQPQHF
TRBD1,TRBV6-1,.,CASTLGTGLYGYTF
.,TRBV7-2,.,CASTPGGGTSPLHF
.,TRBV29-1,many,CSVRAVNGDTEAFF
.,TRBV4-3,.,CASSLLTGTGELFF
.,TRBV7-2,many,CASSFPESLGEQFF
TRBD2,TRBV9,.,CASSDGLAGGRNEQFF
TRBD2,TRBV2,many,CASLGGGGFNEQFF
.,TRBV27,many,CASSFRPQAHEQYF
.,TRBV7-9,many,CASSPRSLALYTYNEQFF
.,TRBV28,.,CASIGSPGNEQFF
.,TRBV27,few,CASSATGSTGANVLTF
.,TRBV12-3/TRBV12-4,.,CASSLQGSNEKLFF
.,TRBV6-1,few,CASRRWNTSGNTIYF
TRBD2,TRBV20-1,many,CSARQRGFRNEQFF
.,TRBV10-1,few,CASSRDSKGAGEQYF
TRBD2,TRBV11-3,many,CASSSPGTSGGSSYNEQFF
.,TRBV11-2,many,CASSPWRGVGEQYF
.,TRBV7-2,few,CASSLETGNRNSPLHF
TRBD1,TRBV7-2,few,CASSLRGLQETQYF
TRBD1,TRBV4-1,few,CASSQSRDSDYEQYF
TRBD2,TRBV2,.,CASSPRTSGPPFYNEQFF
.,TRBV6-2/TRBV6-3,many,CASSYSGLYEQYF
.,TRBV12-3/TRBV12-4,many,CASSLDRATGELFF